Detailed here is one TCR beta chain. Its antigen is still unknown. A read error may be the cause here, since a much bigger clone is one base away. Germline loops: CDR1 SNHLY, CDR2 FYNNEI. CDR3 length: 10 amino acids. V lost 8 bases, J lost 4 bases, and 6 bases lay in between. This entry comes from a study of shared clonotypes between healthy human individuals. Study outcomes and limitations: Limited genetic and exposure-history diversity came from having few donors. Sequencing depth was a factor that was expected to affect clonotype sharing among donors. Researchers found naive subsets generally carried larger estimated richness than memory subsets.

The assay was run at deep level. Repertoires were generated with immunoSEQ multiplex PCR, while TCRdb's copy carries only in-frame clones and drops some. The sample consists of nearly 1,000,000 clones, around three quarters of them appearing once. The chain links TRBV2 to TRBJ2-7, with D unresolved. Source material: memory CD4+ T cells sorted from blood. Indicated subset: CD45RA-negative fraction. This clonotype was obtained from a young man in good health. The CDR3 loop reads CASGRYEQYF. The CDR3 DNA follows: TGTGCCAGCGGGCGGTACGAGCAGTACTTC.